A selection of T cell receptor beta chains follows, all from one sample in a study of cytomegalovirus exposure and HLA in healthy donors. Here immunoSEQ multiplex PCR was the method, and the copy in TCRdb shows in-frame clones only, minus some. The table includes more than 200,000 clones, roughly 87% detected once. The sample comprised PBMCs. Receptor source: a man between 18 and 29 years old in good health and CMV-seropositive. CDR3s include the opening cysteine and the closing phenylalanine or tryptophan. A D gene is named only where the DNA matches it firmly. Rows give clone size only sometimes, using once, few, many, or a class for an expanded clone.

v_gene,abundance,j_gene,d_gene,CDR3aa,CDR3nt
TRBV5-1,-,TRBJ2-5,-,CASRSGGTEETQYF,TGCGCCAGCAGATCAGGTGGGACGGAAGAGACCCAGTACTTC
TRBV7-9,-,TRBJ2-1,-,CASSLVAGNEQFF,TGTGCCAGCAGCTTAGTTGCAGGGAATGAGCAGTTCTTC
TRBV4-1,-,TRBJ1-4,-,CASSQDATNEKLFF,TGCGCCAGCAGCCAAGATGCAACTAATGAAAAACTGTTTTTT
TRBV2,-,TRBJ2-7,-,CASRGGQLSYEQYF,TGTGCCAGCAGAGGTGGACAGCTCTCCTACGAGCAGTACTTC
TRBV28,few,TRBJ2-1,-,CASSPISYNEQFF,TGTGCCAGCAGTCCCATCTCCTACAATGAGCAGTTCTTC
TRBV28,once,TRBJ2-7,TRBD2,CASSFPATSGIWEQYF,TGTGCCAGCAGTTTTCCGGCGACTAGCGGGATATGGGAGCAGTACTTC
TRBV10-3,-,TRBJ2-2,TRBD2,CAISEDAGVVGELFF,TGTGCCATCAGTGAAGATGCGGGAGTGGTTGGGGAGCTGTTTTTT
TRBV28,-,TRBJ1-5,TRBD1,CASSLWTGEGLAQPQHF,TGTGCCAGCAGTTTATGGACAGGGGAAGGTTTGGCTCAGCCCCAGCATTTT
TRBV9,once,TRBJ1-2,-,CASSLRTDNYGYTF,TGTGCCAGCAGCCTCCGGACCGATAACTATGGCTACACCTTC
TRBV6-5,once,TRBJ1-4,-,CASSYRTATLGGKLFF,TGTGCCAGCAGTTACCGCACGGCAACCCTGGGGGGAAAACTGTTTTTT
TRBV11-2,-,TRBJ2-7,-,CASSLETTSSYEQYF,TGTGCCAGCAGCTTAGAAACGACTAGCTCCTACGAGCAGTACTTC
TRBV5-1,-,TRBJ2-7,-,CASSLTVIGPGSYEQYF,TGCGCCAGCAGCTTGACTGTGATCGGGCCGGGGTCCTACGAGCAGTACTTC
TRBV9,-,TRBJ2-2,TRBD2,CASSTSGYTGELFF,TGTGCCAGCAGTACTAGCGGCTACACCGGGGAGCTGTTTTTT
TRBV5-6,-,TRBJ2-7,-,CASSLEYYEQYF,TGTGCCAGCAGCTTGGAGTACTACGAGCAGTACTTC
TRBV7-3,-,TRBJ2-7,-,CASSPLLGGISEQYF,TGTGCCAGCAGCCCCCTCCTCGGGGGAATCTCCGAGCAGTACTTC
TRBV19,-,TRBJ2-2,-,CASSISQIGTGELFF,TGTGCCAGTAGTATCTCGCAAATTGGCACCGGGGAGCTGTTTTTT
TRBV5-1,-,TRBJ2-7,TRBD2,CASSLAASGKSSYEQYF,TGCGCCAGCAGCTTGGCCGCTAGCGGGAAAAGTTCCTACGAGCAGTACTTC
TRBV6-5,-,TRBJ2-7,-,CASSPRGTLVEQYF,TGTGCCAGCAGTCCCCGGGGGACCCTAGTCGAGCAGTACTTC
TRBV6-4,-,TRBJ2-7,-,CASTTLRGEDLKEQYF,TGTGCCAGTACCACCTTGAGAGGGGAGGATTTGAAGGAGCAGTACTTC
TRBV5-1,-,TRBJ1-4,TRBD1,CASNTGQGVTNEKLFF,TGCGCCAGCAATACAGGACAGGGAGTTACTAATGAAAAACTGTTTTTT
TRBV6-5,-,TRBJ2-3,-,CASSYSIRGIDTQYF,TGTGCCAGCAGTTACTCGATAAGGGGGATAGATACGCAGTATTTT
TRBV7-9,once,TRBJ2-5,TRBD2,CASSSVGRREGRETQYF,TGTGCCAGCAGCTCGGTAGGACGGCGGGAGGGCCGAGAGACCCAGTACTTC
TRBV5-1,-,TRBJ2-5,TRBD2,CASSLDFSASGRETQYF,TGCGCCAGCAGCTTGGATTTTTCGGCTAGCGGGAGAGAGACCCAGTACTTC
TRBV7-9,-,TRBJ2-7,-,CASSLTRPHEQYF,TGTGCCAGCAGCTTGACCCGGCCCCACGAGCAGTACTTC
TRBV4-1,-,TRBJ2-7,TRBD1,CASSQPILRDSSYEQYF,TGCGCCAGCAGCCAACCGATTCTCCGGGACAGCTCCTACGAGCAGTACTTC
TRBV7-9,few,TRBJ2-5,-,CASSGTGETQYF,TGTGCCAGCAGCGGGACGGGAGAGACCCAGTACTTC
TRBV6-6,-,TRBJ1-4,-,CASCRVVPNEKLFF,TGTGCCAGCTGTCGAGTCGTCCCTAATGAAAAACTGTTTTTT
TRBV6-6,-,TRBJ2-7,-,CASSYSTGREQYF,TGTGCCAGCAGTTACTCGACTGGGAGAGAGCAGTACTTC
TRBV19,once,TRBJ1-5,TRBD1,CASSDRGYSNQPQHF,TGTGCCAGTAGTGACAGGGGCTATAGCAATCAGCCCCAGCATTTT
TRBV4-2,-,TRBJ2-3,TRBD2,CASSLWTRREGDTQYF,TGTGCCAGCAGCTTGTGGACTAGGCGGGAGGGAGATACGCAGTATTTT
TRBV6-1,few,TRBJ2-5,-,CASRIPNQETQYF,TGTGCCAGCAGGATCCCGAACCAAGAGACCCAGTACTTC
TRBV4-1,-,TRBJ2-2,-,CASSQELAGTGELFF,TGCGCCAGCAGCCAAGAACTAGCAGGAACCGGGGAGCTGTTTTTT
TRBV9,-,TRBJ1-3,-,CASSADWFSGNTIYF,TGTGCCAGCAGCGCAGACTGGTTCTCTGGAAACACCATATATTTT
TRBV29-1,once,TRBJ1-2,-,CSVESPAGFGYTF,TGCAGCGTTGAATCCCCCGCAGGGTTTGGCTACACCTTC
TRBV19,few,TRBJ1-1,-,CASSVAENTEAFF,TGTGCCAGTAGTGTCGCGGAGAACACTGAAGCTTTCTTT